This T cell receptor (beta chain) is from a study of shared clonotypes between healthy human individuals. Replicate sorted-subset PCRs were loaded with approximately 200 ng DNA, 30,000 to 35,000 T cell genomes. The assay was immunoSEQ multiplex PCR, and TCRdb's table has in-frame clones only and misses some. In the table there are under 1,900,000 clones, around 98.5% of which are singletons. Per germline, CDR1 SGHKS and CDR2 YYEKEE (reference sequence). The CDR3 is 16 amino acids. The V and J ends lost 0 bases and 5 bases respectively, with 15 bases between them. Into CD45RA+ naive and CD45RA-negative memory subsets, the CD4+ cells were split.

The TCR originated in a man aged 25 to 40 in good health. Material: naive CD4+ T cells sorted from blood. As for subset: CD45RA+ positively selected. The rearrangement uses TRBV5-5 and TRBJ2-1; tentative D call: TRBD1 (6 bases). This chain's CDR3 is CASSLAGGRGHNEQFF. In DNA, the CDR3 is TGTGCCAGCAGCTTGGCCGGAGGCAGGGGCCACAATGAGCAGTTCTTC. The full variable domain, its missing parts supplied by reference TRBV5-5 and TRBJ2-1, is DAGVTQSPTHLIKTRGQQVTLRCSPISGHKSVSWYQQVLGQGPQFIFQYYEKEERGRGNFPDRFSARQFPNYSSELNVNALLLGDSALYLCASSLAGGRGHNEQFFGPGTRLTVL.